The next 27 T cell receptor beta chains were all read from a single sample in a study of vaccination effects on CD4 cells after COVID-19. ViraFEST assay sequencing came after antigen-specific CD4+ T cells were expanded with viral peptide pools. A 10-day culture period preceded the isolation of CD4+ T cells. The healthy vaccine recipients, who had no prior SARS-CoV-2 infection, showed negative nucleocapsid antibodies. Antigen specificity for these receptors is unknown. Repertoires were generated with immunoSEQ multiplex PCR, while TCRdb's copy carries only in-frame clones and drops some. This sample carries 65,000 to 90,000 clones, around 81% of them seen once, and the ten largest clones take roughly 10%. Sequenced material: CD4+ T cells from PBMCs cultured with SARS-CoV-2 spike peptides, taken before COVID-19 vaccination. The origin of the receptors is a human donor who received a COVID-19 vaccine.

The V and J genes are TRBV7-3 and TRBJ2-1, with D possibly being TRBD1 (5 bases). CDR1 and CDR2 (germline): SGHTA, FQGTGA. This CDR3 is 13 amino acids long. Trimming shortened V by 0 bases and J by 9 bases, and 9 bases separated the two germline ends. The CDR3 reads CASSLTGVGEQFF. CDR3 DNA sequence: TGTGCCAGCAGCTTAACAGGGGTTGGTGAGCAGTTCTTC.

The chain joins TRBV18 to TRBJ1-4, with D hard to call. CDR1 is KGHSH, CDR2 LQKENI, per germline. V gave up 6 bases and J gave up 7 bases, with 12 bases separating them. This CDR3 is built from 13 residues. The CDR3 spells CASSAHPGEKLFF. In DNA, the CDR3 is TGTGCCAGCTCCGCCCACCCGGGTGAAAAACTGTTTTTT.

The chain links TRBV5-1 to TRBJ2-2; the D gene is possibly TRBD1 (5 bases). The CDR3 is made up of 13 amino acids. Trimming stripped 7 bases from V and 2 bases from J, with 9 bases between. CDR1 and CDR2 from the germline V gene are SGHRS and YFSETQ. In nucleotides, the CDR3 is TGCGCCAGCCGACAGCCTAACACCGGGGAGCTGTTTTTT. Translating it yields CASRQPNTGELFF.

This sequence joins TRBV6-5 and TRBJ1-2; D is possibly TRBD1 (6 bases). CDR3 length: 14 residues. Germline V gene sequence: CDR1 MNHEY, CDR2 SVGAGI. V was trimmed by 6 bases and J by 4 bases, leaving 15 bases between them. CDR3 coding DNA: TGTGCCAGCAGCCGACGAAAGGACAGCTATGGCTACACCTTC. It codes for CASSRRKDSYGYTF.

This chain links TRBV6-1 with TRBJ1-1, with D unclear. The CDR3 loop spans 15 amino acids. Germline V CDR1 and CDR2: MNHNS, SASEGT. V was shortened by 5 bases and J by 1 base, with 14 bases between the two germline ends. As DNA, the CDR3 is TGTGCCAGCAGTCCCCCGGGCCTAGCGAACACTGAAGCTTTCTTT. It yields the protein CASSPPGLANTEAFF.

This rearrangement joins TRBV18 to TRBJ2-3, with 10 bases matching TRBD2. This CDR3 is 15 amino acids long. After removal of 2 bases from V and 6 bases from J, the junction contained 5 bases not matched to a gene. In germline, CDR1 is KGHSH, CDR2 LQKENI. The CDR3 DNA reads TGTGCCAGCTCACCAGGCCTAGCGGGGGTGGATACGCAGTATTTT. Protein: CASSPGLAGVDTQYF. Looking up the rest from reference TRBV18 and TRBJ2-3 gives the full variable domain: NAGVMQNPRHLVRRRGQEARLRCSPMKGHSHVYWYRQLPEEGLKFMVYLQKENIIDESGMPKERFSAEFPKEGPSILRIQQVVRGDSAAYFCASSPGLAGVDTQYFGPGTRLTVL.

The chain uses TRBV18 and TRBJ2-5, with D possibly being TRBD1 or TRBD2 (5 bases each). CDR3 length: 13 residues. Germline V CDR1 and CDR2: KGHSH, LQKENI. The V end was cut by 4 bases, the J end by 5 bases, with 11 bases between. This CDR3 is CASSLGRTETQYF. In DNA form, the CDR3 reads TGTGCCAGCTCACTGGGACGGACGGAGACCCAGTACTTC.

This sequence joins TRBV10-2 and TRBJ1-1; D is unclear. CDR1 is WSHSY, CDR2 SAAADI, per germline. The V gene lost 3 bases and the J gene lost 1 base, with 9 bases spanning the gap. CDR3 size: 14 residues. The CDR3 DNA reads TGCGCCAGCAGTGACAGGTGGGAGAACACTGAAGCTTTCTTT. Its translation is CASSDRWENTEAFF.

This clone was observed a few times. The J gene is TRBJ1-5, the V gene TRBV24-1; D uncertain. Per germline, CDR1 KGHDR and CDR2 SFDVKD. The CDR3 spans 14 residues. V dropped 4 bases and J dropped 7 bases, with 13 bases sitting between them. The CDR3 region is CATSEPGPGQPQHF. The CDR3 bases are TGTGCCACCAGTGAGCCGGGCCCCGGCCAGCCCCAGCATTTT.

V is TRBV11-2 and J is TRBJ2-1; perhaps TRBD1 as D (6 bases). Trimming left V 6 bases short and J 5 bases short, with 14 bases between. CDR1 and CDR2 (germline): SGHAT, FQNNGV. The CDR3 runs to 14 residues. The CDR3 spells CASRGQLYHNEQFF. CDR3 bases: TGTGCCAGCAGAGGACAGCTGTACCACAATGAGCAGTTCTTC.

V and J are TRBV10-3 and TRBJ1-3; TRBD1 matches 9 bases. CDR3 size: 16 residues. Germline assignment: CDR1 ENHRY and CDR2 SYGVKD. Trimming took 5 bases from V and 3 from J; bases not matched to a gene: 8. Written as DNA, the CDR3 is TGTGCCATCAGTTCGCCGGGGACAGGGAGTGGAAACACCATATATTTT. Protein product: CAISSPGTGSGNTIYF.

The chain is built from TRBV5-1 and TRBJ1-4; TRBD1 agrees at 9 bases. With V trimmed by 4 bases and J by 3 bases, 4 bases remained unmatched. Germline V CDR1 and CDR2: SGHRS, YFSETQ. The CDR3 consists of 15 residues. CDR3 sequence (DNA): TGCGCCAGCAGCGGAGGGACAGGGTCTAATGAAAAACTGTTTTTT. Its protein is CASSGGTGSNEKLFF. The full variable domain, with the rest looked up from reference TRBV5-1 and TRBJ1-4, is KAGVTQTPRYLIKTRGQQVTLSCSPISGHRSVSWYQQTPGQGLQFLFEYFSETQRNKGNFPGRFSGRQFSNSRSEMNVSTLELGDSALYLCASSGGTGSNEKLFFGSGTQLSVL.

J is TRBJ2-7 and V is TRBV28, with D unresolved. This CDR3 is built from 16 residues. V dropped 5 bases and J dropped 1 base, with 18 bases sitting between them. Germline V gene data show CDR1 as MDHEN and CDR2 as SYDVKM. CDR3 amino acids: CASSLGWFVISYEQYV. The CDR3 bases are TGTGCCAGCAGTCTTGGGTGGTTCGTGATTTCCTACGAGCAGTACGTC.

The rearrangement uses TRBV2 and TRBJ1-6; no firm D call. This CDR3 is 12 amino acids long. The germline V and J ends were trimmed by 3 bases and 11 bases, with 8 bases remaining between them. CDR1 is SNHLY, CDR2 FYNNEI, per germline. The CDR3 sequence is CASSDPHAPLHF. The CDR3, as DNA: TGTGCCAGCAGTGACCCGCACGCACCCCTCCACTTT.

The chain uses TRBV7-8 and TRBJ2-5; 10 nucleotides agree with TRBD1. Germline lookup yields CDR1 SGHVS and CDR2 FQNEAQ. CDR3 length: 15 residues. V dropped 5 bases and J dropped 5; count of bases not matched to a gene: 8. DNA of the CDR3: TGTGCCAGCAGCCCCCGGGACAGGGGTCGGGAGACCCAGTACTTC. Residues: CASSPRDRGRETQYF.

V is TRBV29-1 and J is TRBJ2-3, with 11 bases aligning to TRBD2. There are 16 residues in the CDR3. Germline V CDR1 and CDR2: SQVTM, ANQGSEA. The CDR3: CTLRGSGGGSTDTQYF. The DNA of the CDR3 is TGCACCTTAAGGGGTAGCGGGGGGGGAAGCACAGATACGCAGTATTTT.

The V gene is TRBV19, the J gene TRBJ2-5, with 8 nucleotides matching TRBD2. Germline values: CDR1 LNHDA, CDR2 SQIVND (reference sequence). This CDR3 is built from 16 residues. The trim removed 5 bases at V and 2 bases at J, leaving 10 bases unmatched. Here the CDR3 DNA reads TGTGCCAGTAGTCTCCGGACTAGCAGGACACAAGAGACCCAGTACTTC. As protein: CASSLRTSRTQETQYF. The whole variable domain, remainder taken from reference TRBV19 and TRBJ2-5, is DGGITQSPKYLFRKEGQNVTLSCEQNLNHDAMYWYRQDPGQGLRLIYYSQIVNDFQKGDIAEGYSVSREKKESFPLTVTSAQKNPTAFYLCASSLRTSRTQETQYFGPGTRLLVL.

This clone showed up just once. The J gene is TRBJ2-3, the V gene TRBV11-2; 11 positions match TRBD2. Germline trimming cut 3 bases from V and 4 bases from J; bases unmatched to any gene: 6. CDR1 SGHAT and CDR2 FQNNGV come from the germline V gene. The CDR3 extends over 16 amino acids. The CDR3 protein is CASSFTSGGNADTQYF. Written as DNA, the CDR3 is TGTGCCAGCAGCTTTACTAGCGGGGGAAACGCAGATACGCAGTATTTT.

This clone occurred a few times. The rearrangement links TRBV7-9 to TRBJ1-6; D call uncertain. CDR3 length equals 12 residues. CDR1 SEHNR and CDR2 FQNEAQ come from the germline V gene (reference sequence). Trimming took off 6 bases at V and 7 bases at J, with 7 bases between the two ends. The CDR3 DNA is TGTGCCAGCAGTCTACCCAATTCACCCCTCCACTTT. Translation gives CASSLPNSPLHF. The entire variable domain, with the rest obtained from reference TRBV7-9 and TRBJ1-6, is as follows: DTGVSQNPRHKITKRGQNVTFRCDPISEHNRLYWYRQTLGQGPEFLTYFQNEAQLEKSRLLSDRFSAERPKGSFSTLEIQRTEQGDSAMYLCASSLPNSPLHFGNGTRLTVT.

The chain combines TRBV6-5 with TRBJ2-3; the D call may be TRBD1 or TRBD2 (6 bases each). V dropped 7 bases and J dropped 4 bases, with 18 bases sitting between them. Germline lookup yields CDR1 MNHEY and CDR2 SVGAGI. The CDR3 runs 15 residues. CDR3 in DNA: TGTGCCAGCACCCTGTCGGGGGCATTCCCAGATACGCAGTATTTT. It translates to CASTLSGAFPDTQYF.

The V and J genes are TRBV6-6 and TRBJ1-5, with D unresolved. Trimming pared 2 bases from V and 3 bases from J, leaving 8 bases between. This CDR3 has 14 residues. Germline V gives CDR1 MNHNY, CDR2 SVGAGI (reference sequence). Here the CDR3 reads CASSYGRDNQPQHF. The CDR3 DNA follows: TGTGCCAGCAGTTACGGACGGGACAATCAGCCCCAGCATTTT.

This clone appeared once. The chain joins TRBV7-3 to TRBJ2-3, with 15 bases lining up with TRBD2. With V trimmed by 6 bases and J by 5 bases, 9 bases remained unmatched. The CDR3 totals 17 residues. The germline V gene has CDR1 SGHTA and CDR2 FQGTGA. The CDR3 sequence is CASSPGLAGGLRDTQYF. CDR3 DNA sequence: TGTGCCAGCAGTCCAGGACTAGCGGGGGGGCTAAGAGATACGCAGTATTTT.

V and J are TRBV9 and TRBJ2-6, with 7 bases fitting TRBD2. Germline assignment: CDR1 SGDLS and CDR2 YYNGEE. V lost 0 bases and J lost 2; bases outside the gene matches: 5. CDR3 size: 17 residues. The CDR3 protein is CASSVGKGRAGANVLTF. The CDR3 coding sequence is TGTGCCAGCAGCGTAGGGAAGGGGAGGGCTGGGGCCAACGTCCTGACTTTC.

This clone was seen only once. CDR3 coding DNA: TGTGCCAGCAGCGTAGGTGGGGGGGAGAGTCAGCCCCAGCATTTT. Protein: CASSVGGGESQPQHF. This chain links TRBV9 with TRBJ1-5; D is possibly TRBD1 (5 bases). The CDR3 contains 15 residues. CDR1 is SGDLS and CDR2 is YYNGEE in the germline V gene. V was trimmed by 0 bases and J by 6 bases, leaving 13 bases between them.

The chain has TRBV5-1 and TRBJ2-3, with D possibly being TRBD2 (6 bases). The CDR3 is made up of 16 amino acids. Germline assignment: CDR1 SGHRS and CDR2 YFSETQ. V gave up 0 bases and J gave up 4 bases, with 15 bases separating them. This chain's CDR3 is CASSLAPGDRPDTQYF. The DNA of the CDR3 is TGCGCCAGCAGCTTGGCACCGGGGGATCGTCCAGATACGCAGTATTTT.

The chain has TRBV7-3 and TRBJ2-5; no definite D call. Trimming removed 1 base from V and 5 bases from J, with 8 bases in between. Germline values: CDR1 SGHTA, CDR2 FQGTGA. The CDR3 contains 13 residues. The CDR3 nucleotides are TGTGCCAGCAGCTTAATATACGGGGAGACCCAGTACTTC. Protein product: CASSLIYGETQYF.

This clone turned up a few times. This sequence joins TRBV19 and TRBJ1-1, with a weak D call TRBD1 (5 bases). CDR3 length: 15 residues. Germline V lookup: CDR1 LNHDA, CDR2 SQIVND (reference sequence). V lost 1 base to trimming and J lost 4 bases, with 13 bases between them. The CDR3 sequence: CASSIGFRESTEAFF. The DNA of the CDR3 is TGTGCCAGTAGTATAGGTTTCAGGGAGAGCACTGAAGCTTTCTTT.